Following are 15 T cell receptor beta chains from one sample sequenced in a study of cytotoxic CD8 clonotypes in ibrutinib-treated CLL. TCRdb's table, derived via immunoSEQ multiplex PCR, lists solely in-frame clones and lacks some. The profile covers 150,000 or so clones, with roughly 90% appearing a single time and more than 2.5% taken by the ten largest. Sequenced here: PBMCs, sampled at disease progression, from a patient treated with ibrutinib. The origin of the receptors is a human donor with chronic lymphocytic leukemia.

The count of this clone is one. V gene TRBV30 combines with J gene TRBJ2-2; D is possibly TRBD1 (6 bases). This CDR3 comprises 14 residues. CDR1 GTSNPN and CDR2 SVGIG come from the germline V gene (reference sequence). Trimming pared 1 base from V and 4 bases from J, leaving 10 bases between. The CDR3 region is CAWSGTAVTGELFF. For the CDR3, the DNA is TGTGCCTGGAGTGGGACAGCGGTCACCGGGGAGCTGTTTTTT.

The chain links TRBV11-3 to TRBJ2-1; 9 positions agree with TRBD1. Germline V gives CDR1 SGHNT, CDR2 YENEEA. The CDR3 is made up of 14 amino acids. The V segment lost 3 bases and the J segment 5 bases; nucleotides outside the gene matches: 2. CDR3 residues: CASSFGDRDNEQFF. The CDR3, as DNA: TGTGCCAGCAGCTTTGGGGACAGGGACAATGAGCAGTTCTTC.

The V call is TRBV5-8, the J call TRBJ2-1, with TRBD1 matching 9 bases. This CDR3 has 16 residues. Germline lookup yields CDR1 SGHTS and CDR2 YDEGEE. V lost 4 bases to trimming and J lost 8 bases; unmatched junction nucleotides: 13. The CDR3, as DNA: TGTGCCAGCAGCCCTTCGGGCCGACAGGGGGTCGATGAGCAGTTCTTC. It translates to CASSPSGRQGVDEQFF.

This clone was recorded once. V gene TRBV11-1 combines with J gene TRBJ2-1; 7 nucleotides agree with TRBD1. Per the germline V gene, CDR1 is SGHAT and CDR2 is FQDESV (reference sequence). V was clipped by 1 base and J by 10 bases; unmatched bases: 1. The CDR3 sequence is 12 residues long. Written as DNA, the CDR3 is TGTGCCAGCAGCTTAGACAGGGGAGAGCAGTTCTTC. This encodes CASSLDRGEQFF. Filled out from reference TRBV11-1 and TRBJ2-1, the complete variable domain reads EAEVAQSPRYKITEKSQAVAFWCDPISGHATLYWYRQILGQGPELLVQFQDESVVDDSQLPKDRFSAERLKGVDSTLKIQPAELGDSAMYLCASSLDRGEQFFGPGTRLTVL.

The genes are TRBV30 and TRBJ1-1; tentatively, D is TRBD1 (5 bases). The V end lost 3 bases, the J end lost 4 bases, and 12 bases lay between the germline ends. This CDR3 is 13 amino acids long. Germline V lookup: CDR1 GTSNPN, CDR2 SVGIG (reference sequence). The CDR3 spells CAWRWGGSTEAFF. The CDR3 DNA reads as TGTGCCTGGAGGTGGGGGGGGAGCACTGAAGCTTTCTTT.

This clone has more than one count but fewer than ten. The CDR3 region has the DNA TGCAGCGTGAGTCCGGGGCGAGGGGTTTACACAGATACGCAGTATTTT. Translation gives CSVSPGRGVYTDTQYF. The chain employs TRBV29-1 and TRBJ2-3; either TRBD1 or TRBD2 may fit D (5 bases each). Germline CDR1 SQVTM, CDR2 ANQGSEA. The CDR3 is made up of 16 amino acids. Trimming pared 6 bases from V and 2 bases from J, leaving 21 bases between.

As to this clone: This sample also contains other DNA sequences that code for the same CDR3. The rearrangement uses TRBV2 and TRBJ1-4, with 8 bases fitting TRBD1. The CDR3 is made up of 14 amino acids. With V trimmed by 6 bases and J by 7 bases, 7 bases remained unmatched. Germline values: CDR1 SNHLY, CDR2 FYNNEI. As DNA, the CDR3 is TGTGCCAGCAGGGCGACAGGGGAGGGTGAAAAACTGTTTTTT. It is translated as CASRATGEGEKLFF. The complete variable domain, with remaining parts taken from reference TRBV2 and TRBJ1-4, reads EPEVTQTPSHQVTQMGQEVILRCVPISNHLYFYWYRQILGQKVEFLVSFYNNEISEKSEIFDDQFSVERPDGSNFTLKIRSTKLEDSAMYFCASRATGEGEKLFFGSGTQLSVL.

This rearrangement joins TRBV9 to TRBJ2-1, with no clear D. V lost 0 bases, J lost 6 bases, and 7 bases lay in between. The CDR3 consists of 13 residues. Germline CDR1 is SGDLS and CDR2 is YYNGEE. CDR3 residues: CASSVDAFNEQFF. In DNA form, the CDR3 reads TGTGCCAGCAGCGTAGATGCGTTCAATGAGCAGTTCTTC.

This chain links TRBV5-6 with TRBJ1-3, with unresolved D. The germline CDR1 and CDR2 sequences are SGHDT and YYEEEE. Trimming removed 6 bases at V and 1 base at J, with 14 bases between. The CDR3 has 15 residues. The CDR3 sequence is CASNYYLMSGNTIYF. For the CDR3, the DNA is TGTGCCAGCAACTACTATCTAATGTCTGGAAACACCATATATTTT.

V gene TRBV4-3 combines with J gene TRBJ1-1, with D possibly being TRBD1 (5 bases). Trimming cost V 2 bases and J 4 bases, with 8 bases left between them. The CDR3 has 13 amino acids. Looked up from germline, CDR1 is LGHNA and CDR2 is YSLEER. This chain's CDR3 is CASSQRGGTEAFF. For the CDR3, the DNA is TGCGCCAGCAGCCAAAGGGGTGGCACTGAAGCTTTCTTT.

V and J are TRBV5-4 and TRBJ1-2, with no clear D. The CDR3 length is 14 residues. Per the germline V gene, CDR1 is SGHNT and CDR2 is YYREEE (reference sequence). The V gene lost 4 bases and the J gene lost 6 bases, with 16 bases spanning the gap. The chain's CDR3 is CASSLDLLENGYTF. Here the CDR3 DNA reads TGTGCCAGCAGCCTGGACCTACTAGAAAATGGCTACACCTTC.

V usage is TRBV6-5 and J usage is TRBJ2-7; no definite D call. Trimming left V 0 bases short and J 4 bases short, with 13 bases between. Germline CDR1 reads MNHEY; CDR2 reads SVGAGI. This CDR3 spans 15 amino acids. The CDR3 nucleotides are TGTGCCAGCAGTTACTCGCGGACGCCTGGATACGAGCAGTACTTC. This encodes CASSYSRTPGYEQYF.

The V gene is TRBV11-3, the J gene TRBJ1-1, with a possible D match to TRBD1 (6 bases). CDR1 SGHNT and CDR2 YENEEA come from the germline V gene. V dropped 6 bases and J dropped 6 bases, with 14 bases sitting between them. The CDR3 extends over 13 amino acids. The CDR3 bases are TGTGCCAGCAGTTATACAGGGTACCCTGAAGCTTTCTTT. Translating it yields CASSYTGYPEAFF.

The CDR3 DNA reads as TGTGCCAGCAGCACGGGACGGCGTGATCAGCCCCAGCATTTT. Encoded protein: CASSTGRRDQPQHF. The chain couples TRBV6-5 to TRBJ1-5; tentative D call: TRBD1 (5 bases). Germline CDR1 reads MNHEY; CDR2 reads SVGAGI. Trimming took 6 bases from V and 5 from J, leaving 14 bases between them. The CDR3 contains 14 residues.

The CDR3 DNA sequence: TGTGCCAGCTCGAGGGGGGGAACCTCTGGAAACACCATATATTTT. It is translated as CASSRGGTSGNTIYF. The chain links TRBV7-3 to TRBJ1-3, with D perhaps TRBD1 (6 bases). The CDR3 contains 15 residues. The V end was cut by 8 bases, the J end by 0 bases, with 14 bases between. Germline lookup yields CDR1 SGHTA and CDR2 FQGTGA.